This entry lists 25 T cell receptor beta chains sequenced from one sample in a study of chemoradiotherapy in HPV16-positive cancers. TCRdb's copy holds only in-frame clones and misses some; the assay was immunoSEQ multiplex PCR. The sample lists tens of thousands of clones, 84% occurring once. Sequenced material: blood, taken from a patient who underwent chemoradiotherapy. These receptors came from a human donor with HPV-associated anogenital cancer.

J is TRBJ2-2 and V is TRBV5-1, with a tentative D call TRBD2 (7 bases). From germline, CDR1 is SGHRS and CDR2 YFSETQ. V was pared by 0 bases and J by 12 bases, with 18 bases between. This CDR3 contains 15 residues. CDR3 sequence reads: CASSLDWGGSAKLFF. In DNA form, the CDR3 reads TGCGCCAGCAGCTTGGATTGGGGGGGCTCCGCGAAGCTGTTTTTT.

The rearrangement uses TRBV12-5 and TRBJ2-1, with D possibly being TRBD1 or TRBD2 (5 bases each). Trimming took off 4 bases at V and 6 bases at J, with 13 bases between the two ends. This CDR3 is built from 14 residues. Germline CDR1 and CDR2: LGHNT and FRNRAP. For the CDR3, the DNA is TGTGCTAGTGGTTCTCACGGGACGCTCAATGAGCAGTTCTTC. Translation: CASGSHGTLNEQFF.

This clone occurred once. The genes are TRBV4-2 and TRBJ2-3; D could derive from TRBD1 or TRBD2 (6 bases each). V lost 3 bases and J 4 bases, leaving 23 bases between the germline ends. Germline CDR1 LGHNA, CDR2 YNFKEQ. The CDR3 extends over 18 amino acids. The CDR3 loop is CASSHRASGGPPPDTQYF. The DNA of the CDR3 is TGTGCCAGCAGCCATCGAGCTAGTGGGGGGCCCCCCCCAGATACGCAGTATTTT.

This clone was observed once. The chain carries TRBV19 and TRBJ1-2, with D perhaps matching TRBD1 (6 bases). Looked up from germline, CDR1 is LNHDA and CDR2 is SQIVND (reference sequence). V lost 4 bases to trimming and J lost 5 bases, with 20 bases between them. The CDR3 runs to 16 residues. The CDR3 protein is CASSTSPSGAVYGYTF. DNA for the CDR3: TGTGCCAGTAGTACGTCTCCCTCGGGGGCCGTGTATGGCTACACCTTC.

The chain couples TRBV5-1 to TRBJ1-1, with 7 nucleotides matching TRBD1. The CDR3 is made up of 15 amino acids. With 5 bases clipped from V and 1 base from J, the junction kept 8 bases outside the gene matches. Germline-derived CDR1 and CDR2 are SGHRS and YFSETQ. The CDR3 nucleotides are TGCGCCAGCAGGATGGAGGGGGCTGCGAACACTGAAGCTTTCTTT. Translating it yields CASRMEGAANTEAFF.

The table lists this clone with a count of one. The chain has TRBV6-4 and TRBJ1-1; D remains ambiguous. Germline V CDR1 and CDR2: MRHNA, SNTAGT. The V and J ends lost 2 bases and 1 base respectively, with 5 bases between them. The CDR3 contains 13 residues. In nucleotides, the CDR3 is TGTGCCAGCAGTGACCGCAGGAACACTGAAGCTTTCTTT. Translation: CASSDRRNTEAFF.

The V gene is TRBV7-9, the J gene TRBJ1-4, with 7 bases identical to TRBD1. J was trimmed by 8 bases and V by 5 bases; bases with no gene match: 5. Germline lookup yields CDR1 SEHNR and CDR2 FQNEAQ (reference sequence). There are 13 residues in the CDR3. The CDR3 reads CASSTRQGEKLFF. The CDR3 DNA is TGTGCCAGCAGCACCCGACAGGGAGAAAAACTGTTTTTT.

This chain joins TRBV4-1 and TRBJ2-5; D possibly uses TRBD1 or TRBD2 (5 bases each). Germline V CDR1 and CDR2: MGHRA, YSYEKL. The germline V and J ends were trimmed by 1 base and 3 bases, with 15 bases remaining between them. The CDR3 has 16 amino acids. This CDR3 is CASSQGWGPDKETQYF. Written as DNA, the CDR3 is TGCGCCAGCAGCCAAGGATGGGGACCGGATAAAGAGACCCAGTACTTC.

The chain links TRBV6-5 to TRBJ2-2, with no clear D. This CDR3 is built from 14 residues. Between the trimmed V and J ends, which lost 2 bases and 2 bases, there was a span of 6 bases. The germline gives CDR1 MNHEY, CDR2 SVGAGI. Written as DNA, the CDR3 is TGTGCCAGCAGTTACAACAGAAACACCGGGGAGCTGTTTTTT. As protein: CASSYNRNTGELFF.

This rearrangement joins TRBV18 to TRBJ2-1, with 8 nucleotides matching TRBD1. Germline V gives CDR1 KGHSH, CDR2 LQKENI. This CDR3 spans 16 amino acids. J gave up 7 bases and V 3 bases, and 11 bases lay outside the gene matches. CDR3 DNA sequence: TGTGCCAGCTCACCCTATAAAGGACAGGGTTCAAATGAGCAGTTCTTC. Protein sequence: CASSPYKGQGSNEQFF.

V and J are TRBV6-1 and TRBJ2-7, with D possibly matching TRBD2 (6 bases). The V gene's germline CDR1 is MNHNS and CDR2 SASEGT. The V end lost 1 base, the J end lost 4 bases, and 11 bases lay between the germline ends. CDR3 length equals 14 residues. In nucleotides, the CDR3 is TGTGCCAGCAGTGAAGATTGGGGGGTTTACGAGCAGTACGTC. As protein: CASSEDWGVYEQYV.

DNA for the CDR3: TGTGCCAGCAGCCCCGGACAGGGGGCGCGAGGCTACACCTTC. Translated: CASSPGQGARGYTF. This sequence joins TRBV2 and TRBJ1-2, with 11 bases lining up with TRBD1. Per germline, CDR1 SNHLY and CDR2 FYNNEI. The trim removed 6 bases at V and 8 bases at J, leaving 8 bases unmatched. The CDR3 sequence is 14 residues long.

The V and J genes are TRBV5-5 and TRBJ2-4; 8 nucleotides agree with TRBD2. The CDR3 loop spans 15 amino acids. The V and J ends lost 7 bases and 0 bases, in that order; junction bases with no gene match: 6. CDR1 SGHKS and CDR2 YYEKEE come from the germline V gene (reference sequence). CDR3 coding DNA: TGTGCCAGCGACGGGGGGGGACTAGCCAAAAACATTCAGTACTTC. It translates to CASDGGGLAKNIQYF.

The J gene is TRBJ2-1, the V gene TRBV9; 10 positions agree with TRBD2. The junction had 16 bases not matched to a gene; V was cut back by 0 bases and J by 4 bases. The CDR3 is made up of 20 amino acids. CDR1 is SGDLS, CDR2 YYNGEE, per germline. The CDR3 DNA reads TGTGCCAGCAGCGTAGGGGTCTCGTGGGGACTAGCGTCAGGATACAATGAGCAGTTCTTC. Its protein is CASSVGVSWGLASGYNEQFF.

The chain joins TRBV30 to TRBJ1-3; no firm D call. V was clipped by 4 bases and J by 0 bases, with 7 bases between them. This CDR3 is built from 13 residues. The germline CDR1 and CDR2 sequences are GTSNPN and SVGIG (reference sequence). The CDR3 nucleotides are TGTGCCTGGATGTGGGCCTCTGGAAACACCATATATTTT. Encoded protein: CAWMWASGNTIYF.

The gene calls are TRBV7-3 and TRBJ2-5, with D perhaps matching TRBD1 or TRBD2 (5 bases each). Germline loops: CDR1 SGHTA, CDR2 FQGTGA. The V and J ends lost 4 bases and 6 bases respectively, with 21 bases between them. There are 16 residues in the CDR3. CDR3 protein: CASSSSRDVLLKTQYF. The DNA of the CDR3 is TGTGCCAGCAGCTCCAGCCGGGACGTCCTGTTAAAGACCCAGTACTTC.

The chain joins TRBV14 to TRBJ2-2; perhaps TRBD1 as D (5 bases). The CDR3 runs 16 residues. CDR1 and CDR2 from the germline V gene are SGHDN and FVKESK. V lost 4 bases to trimming and J lost 2 bases, with 14 bases between them. CDR3 loop: CASSRPVGANTGELFF. The CDR3 bases are TGTGCCAGCAGCCGCCCCGTTGGGGCAAACACCGGGGAGCTGTTTTTT.

The rearrangement links TRBV27 to TRBJ2-2; a possible D gene is TRBD1 (5 bases). The ends were cut back, 3 bases at V and 1 base at J, with 9 bases in the middle. The germline V gene has CDR1 MNHEY and CDR2 SMNVEV (reference sequence). The CDR3 length is 15 residues. The CDR3 nucleotides read TGTGCCAGCAGTTTGAGGCAGGGGAACACCGGGGAGCTGTTTTTT. It is translated as CASSLRQGNTGELFF.

The chain carries TRBV29-1 and TRBJ1-5; D might be TRBD1 (6 bases). CDR1 is SQVTM and CDR2 is ANQGSEA in the germline V gene. The CDR3 consists of 14 residues. CDR3 DNA: TGCAGTGCCGGGGACGGGGGACACAATCAGCCCCAGCATTTT. It encodes CSAGDGGHNQPQHF.

The chain uses TRBV6-1 and TRBJ1-1; D gene unclear. The V end was cut by 5 bases, the J end by 9 bases, with 13 bases between. The CDR3 has 12 residues. Germline-derived CDR1 and CDR2 are MNHNS and SASEGT. The CDR3, as DNA: TGTGCCAGCAGTCCTCGGGGAGAACAAGCTTTCTTT. It encodes CASSPRGEQAFF.

The chain recombines TRBV5-4 with TRBJ2-3, with 9 bases lining up with TRBD1. CDR3 length: 18 amino acids. The V and J ends lost 3 bases and 0 bases, in that order; junction bases with no gene match: 11. Germline-derived CDR1 and CDR2 are SGHNT and YYREEE (reference sequence). CDR3 in DNA: TGTGCCAGCAGCTCTCCGGGGGTGGGACAGGGAAGCACAGATACGCAGTATTTT. Translated: CASSSPGVGQGSTDTQYF.

This chain uses TRBV18 with TRBJ2-3; a possible D gene is TRBD1 (5 bases). CDR3 length: 14 residues. Germline V gene lookup returns CDR1 KGHSH and CDR2 LQKENI. With 6 bases removed from V and 0 bases from J, the gap between germline ends came to 10 bases. CDR3 coding DNA: TGTGCCAGCTCCCAGGGTTCTAGCACAGATACGCAGTATTTT. Its translation is CASSQGSSTDTQYF.

This chain connects TRBV7-8 to TRBJ1-5, with D tentatively TRBD1 (6 bases). The CDR3 length is 15 residues. Trimming pared 4 bases from V and 6 bases from J, leaving 16 bases between. In germline, CDR1 is SGHVS, CDR2 FQNEAQ. CDR3 amino acids: CASSSSSRGSQPQHF. The CDR3 bases are TGTGCCAGCAGCTCATCATCGAGGGGGAGTCAGCCCCAGCATTTT.

This clone appeared once. This chain links TRBV7-7 with TRBJ2-3; D is unresolved. This CDR3 is 15 amino acids long. Per germline, CDR1 SSHAT and CDR2 FNYEAQ (reference sequence). The V end was cut by 4 bases, the J end by 1 base, with 12 bases between. In DNA form, the CDR3 reads TGTGCCAGCAGCTCCTCTCCGCATGGCACAGATACGCAGTATTTT. Translation: CASSSSPHGTDTQYF.

The CDR3, as DNA: TGTGCCTGGGGGGCATCGAATAATTCACCCCTCCACTTT. Translation gives CAWGASNNSPLHF. This chain uses TRBV30 with TRBJ1-6, with D maybe TRBD1 (5 bases). Trimming cost V 5 bases and J 5 bases, with 10 bases left between them. The CDR3 runs to 13 residues. Germline lookup yields CDR1 GTSNPN and CDR2 SVGIG (reference sequence).